This is a list of T cell receptor beta chains from one sample in a study of shared clonotypes between healthy human individuals. Some clones are missing from TCRdb's copy, which holds only in-frame ones; the method was immunoSEQ multiplex PCR. The sample includes 550,000 to 850,000 clones, approximately 72% of them seen just once. Sequencing was performed on memory CD4+ T cells sorted from blood. These receptors were collected from a woman in her thirties in good health. Both conserved end residues are part of each CDR3. D genes are given only for firm matches. Clone size is given for some rows only: seen once, a few or many times, or a class if the clone is expanded.

j_gene: TRBJ1-1
abundance: few
v_gene: TRBV28
d_gene: -
CDR3aa: CASSLGSAGWAEAFF
CDR3nt: TGTGCCAGCAGTTTAGGTTCGGCTGGGTGGGCTGAAGCTTTCTTT

j_gene: TRBJ2-2
abundance: -
v_gene: TRBV29-1
d_gene: -
CDR3aa: CSATENTGELFF
CDR3nt: TGCAGCGCGACGGAGAACACCGGGGAGCTGTTTTTT

j_gene: TRBJ1-5
abundance: -
v_gene: TRBV7-8
d_gene: -
CDR3aa: CASSSKGAGGNQPQHF
CDR3nt: TGTGCCAGCAGCTCCAAAGGGGCAGGGGGCAATCAGCCCCAGCATTTT

j_gene: TRBJ2-1
abundance: -
v_gene: TRBV11-3
d_gene: TRBD2
CDR3aa: CASSLAGINNEQFF
CDR3nt: TGTGCCAGCAGCCTAGCGGGGATAAACAATGAGCAGTTCTTC

j_gene: TRBJ1-3
abundance: -
v_gene: TRBV4-1
d_gene: -
CDR3aa: CASSQAPGGSGNTIYF
CDR3nt: TGCGCCAGCAGCCAAGCCCCCGGGGGCTCTGGAAACACCATATATTTT

j_gene: TRBJ2-1
abundance: -
v_gene: TRBV7-8
d_gene: -
CDR3aa: CASSRGGAYNEQFF
CDR3nt: TGTGCCAGCAGCCGGGGCGGGGCCTACAATGAGCAGTTCTTC

j_gene: TRBJ1-5
abundance: -
v_gene: TRBV5-1
d_gene: TRBD1
CDR3aa: CASSLAPTDRVGQPQHF
CDR3nt: TGCGCCAGCAGCTTGGCTCCGACGGACAGGGTGGGTCAGCCCCAGCATTTT

j_gene: TRBJ1-2
abundance: -
v_gene: TRBV6-1
d_gene: TRBD1
CDR3aa: CASSVTAGTGGNYGYTF
CDR3nt: TGTGCCAGCAGTGTTACTGCCGGGACAGGGGGTAACTATGGCTACACCTTC

j_gene: TRBJ2-5
abundance: -
v_gene: TRBV10-3
d_gene: -
CDR3aa: CAISDRQETQYF
CDR3nt: TGTGCCATCAGTGACCGCCAAGAGACCCAGTACTTC

j_gene: TRBJ2-5
abundance: few
v_gene: TRBV28
d_gene: -
CDR3aa: CASSLGGRQETQYF
CDR3nt: TGTGCCAGCAGTTTAGGTGGCAGACAAGAGACCCAGTACTTC

j_gene: TRBJ2-7
abundance: few
v_gene: TRBV5-1
d_gene: TRBD2
CDR3aa: CASSWLAGGGGHEQYF
CDR3nt: TGCGCCAGCAGCTGGCTAGCGGGAGGAGGGGGCCACGAGCAGTACTTC

j_gene: TRBJ2-6
abundance: -
v_gene: TRBV5-1
d_gene: -
CDR3aa: CASSLGGLGANVLTF
CDR3nt: TGCGCCAGCAGCTTGGGAGGGTTAGGGGCCAACGTCCTGACTTTC

j_gene: TRBJ2-1
abundance: -
v_gene: TRBV10-3
d_gene: -
CDR3aa: CAISQQGNNEQFF
CDR3nt: TGTGCCATCAGTCAGCAGGGGAACAATGAGCAGTTCTTC

j_gene: TRBJ2-1
abundance: -
v_gene: TRBV6-5
d_gene: TRBD2
CDR3aa: CASSSAGTSGYNEQFF
CDR3nt: TGTGCCAGCAGTTCCGCCGGGACTAGCGGTTACAATGAGCAGTTCTTC

j_gene: TRBJ1-2
abundance: -
v_gene: TRBV28
d_gene: TRBD1
CDR3aa: CASSCPGQGKDCYGYTF
CDR3nt: TGTGCCAGCAGTTGTCCGGGACAGGGGAAGGATTGTTATGGCTACACCTTC

j_gene: TRBJ2-2
abundance: -
v_gene: TRBV4-2
d_gene: TRBD2
CDR3aa: CASSQETSGSGELFF
CDR3nt: TGTGCCAGCAGCCAAGAAACTAGCGGGAGTGGGGAGCTGTTTTTT

j_gene: TRBJ2-3
abundance: -
v_gene: TRBV29-1
d_gene: TRBD2
CDR3aa: CSVAGREGRGPRTDTQYF
CDR3nt: TGCAGCGTTGCGGGGCGGGAGGGCCGTGGACCCCGCACAGATACGCAGTATTTT

j_gene: TRBJ1-2
abundance: once
v_gene: TRBV5-6
d_gene: -
CDR3aa: CASSSLRNGYTF
CDR3nt: TGTGCCAGCAGCTCTTTAAGAAATGGCTACACCTTC

j_gene: TRBJ1-1
abundance: -
v_gene: TRBV27
d_gene: -
CDR3aa: CASSPEGGHTEAFF
CDR3nt: TGTGCCAGCAGTCCGGAGGGGGGACACACTGAAGCTTTCTTT

j_gene: TRBJ2-3
abundance: -
v_gene: TRBV2
d_gene: -
CDR3aa: CASSPPQGYGQYF
CDR3nt: TGTGCCAGCAGTCCACCCCAAGGGTATGGGCAGTATTTT

j_gene: TRBJ2-5
abundance: -
v_gene: TRBV14
d_gene: -
CDR3aa: CASSQNSVEQYF
CDR3nt: TGTGCCAGCAGCCAAAACAGCGTGGAGCAGTACTTC

j_gene: TRBJ2-3
abundance: -
v_gene: TRBV7-9
d_gene: -
CDR3aa: CASSSYQDTQYF
CDR3nt: TGTGCCAGCAGCAGTTACCAAGATACGCAGTATTTT